Given below is one TCR beta chain in context. Measured with immunoSEQ multiplex PCR; TCRdb has only the in-frame clones, and not every one. The sample includes roughly 130,000 clones, about four fifths seen only once; the top ten take around 13%. Germline CDR1 is SGHDN and CDR2 is FVKESK. Unmatched junction bases numbered 9, after V lost 3 bases and J lost 7 bases. The CDR3 totals 16 residues. These data originate in a study of blood T cell repertoires in COVID-19. V gene TRBV14 combines with J gene TRBJ1-6; 7 bases are shared with TRBD1. This TCR derives from a woman aged 25 to 45 who had recovered from COVID-19. Sequencing input: peripheral blood. CDR3 residues: CASSHRDSYLNSPLHF. Here the CDR3 DNA reads TGTGCCAGCAGCCATCGGGACAGTTACTTAAATTCACCCCTCCACTTT.